The present entry profiles one T cell receptor beta chain with its context. Antigen unknown. V gave up 8 bases and J gave up 4 bases, with 16 bases separating them. Germline CDR1 reads SQVTM; CDR2 reads ANQGSEA. The CDR3 totals 13 residues. Three pembrolizumab responders had their TCRs sequenced. The data originate from a study of PD-1 blockade in mismatch repair-deficient tumors. Study background: Enrolled about 2012-2016, patients had progressing, pretreated mismatch repair-deficient cancers of 12 types.

Overall study findings and caveats: After pembrolizumab, tumor-resident clones rose rapidly, then generally contracted before radiologic responses.

The data were produced by immunoSEQ multiplex PCR, yet TCRdb's version contains in-frame clones alone and is incomplete. The data show over 100,000 clones, over 65% seen once. This receptor was identified in an adult with mismatch repair-deficient cancer. Sequencing used peripheral blood, obtained approximately 64 weeks after starting pembrolizumab. This rearrangement joins TRBV29-1 to TRBJ2-3, with a possible D match to TRBD1 (6 bases). DNA of the CDR3: TGCAGCACGGACAGTTCTTGGGCAGATACGCAGTATTTT. This gives the protein CSTDSSWADTQYF.